This T cell receptor beta chain came from a study of blood T cells in healthy people across ages. General study points: With donor CMV status unknown, expanded clonotype changes were possibly confounded. In long-lived donors, naive CD4+ cell counts and diversity exceeded those of aged donors. The study could not conclusively compare naive and antigen-experienced cells, given its unsorted PBMCs.

Using a J-beta primer mix together with a sample-barcoded 5' primer, a second PCR was run for about 7 to 12 cycles. One entry per CDR3 protein, called by TCRdb with MiXCR from the 5' RACE reads. The profile covers about 1 million distinct CDR3 sequences, with less than 50% appearing a single time and 18% taken by the ten largest. This clonotype was counted between two and nine times. As yet, its antigen is unknown. The CDR3 covers 15 residues. Germline V gene sequence: CDR1 SGHTA, CDR2 FQGNSA. The V end was cut by 2 bases, the J end by 6 bases, with 14 bases between. Extractions gave at least 5 micrograms of total RNA per sample.

The sample consisted of blood. This rearrangement joins TRBV7-2 to TRBJ2-4; maybe TRBD1 (6 bases). The origin of this receptor is a woman aged 55-69 years in good health. Here the CDR3 DNA reads TGTGCCAGCAGCTTATGGGGGCGCGATTTAAACATTCAGTACTTC. It is translated as CASSLWGRDLNIQYF.